This T cell receptor (beta chain) was profiled in a study of CD8+ T cells in alopecia areata. Turning to the study itself: Patients received oral tofacitinib, 5 to 10 mg twice daily, for moderate-to-severe alopecia areata. Study-level points and caveats: Scalp samples also yield sequences of resident alphabeta T cells from normal skin.

RNA was isolated and reverse transcribed to cDNA, the sequencing template. The method was immunoSEQ multiplex PCR; TCRdb's version includes in-frame clones alone and lacks a portion of them. The repertoire has fewer than 250,000 clones, roughly three fifths of them found once; the top ten carry approximately 0.63%. Noted treatment: oral pan-JAK inhibitor, 5-10 mg twice daily. V was trimmed by 3 bases and J by 0 bases, leaving 4 bases between them. Germline V gene lookup returns CDR1 SQVTM and CDR2 ANQGSEA. This CDR3 has 12 amino acids. About this clone itself: The antigen is not known. The identical CDR3 is also encoded by other nucleotide sequences in the sample.

The source is a human donor with alopecia areata. This chain uses TRBV29-1 with TRBJ2-3; D uncertain. The sequencing used CD4+ T cells sorted from blood, collected at week 4, from a patient treated with tofacitinib. The CDR3 DNA is TGCAGCGTTGACGGTAGCACAGATACGCAGTATTTT. Its protein is CSVDGSTDTQYF.